In its sample, the clone carrying this TCR beta chain was seen many times. V dropped 5 bases and J dropped 3 bases, with 13 bases sitting between them. The germline CDR1 and CDR2 sequences are LNHDA and SQIVND (reference sequence). This CDR3 comprises 14 residues. Participants' own reports of clinical history determined their cohort assignment. The authors' processing: Amplification from reference gene primers served as the basis for estimated nucleated cell counts. The method was immunoSEQ multiplex PCR; TCRdb's version includes in-frame clones alone and lacks a portion of them. That table is the source of V, J and clone size, and D and trimming were worked out from the DNA. The table records some 150,000 clones, about 83% of them present only once. This sample was taken from a study of blood T cell repertoires in COVID-19. Looking at the study overall: Acute-phase and convalescent COVID-19 samples originated in the United States, Italy and Spain. Sources were T cells, B-cell-depleted T cells, or PBMCs; the material itself was cDNA or gDNA.

The TCR originated in a woman between 50 and 59 years old who had been exposed to COVID-19. This chain links TRBV19 with TRBJ1-2; tentative D call: TRBD1 (6 bases). Sequenced material: PBMCs or T cells enriched from blood (not recorded which). The CDR3 reads CASSGGWAHYGYTF. CDR3 nucleotides: TGTGCCAGTAGTGGGGGCTGGGCTCACTATGGCTACACCTTC.